Listed below are T cell receptor beta chains from one sample, sequenced in a study of T cell responses to AZD1222 COVID-19 vaccine. Sequencing was performed with immunoSEQ multiplex PCR; in TCRdb, only in-frame clones are kept and a portion is missing. The sample contains approximately 150,000 clones, 92% of which appear only once. Source: peripheral blood, taken 28 days after the second AZD1222 dose. The receptors were sampled from an adult who received the AZD1222 COVID-19 vaccine. Both conserved end residues are part of each CDR3. Part of the rows lack a size; the others show once, few, many or a class for expanded clones.

TRBV5-1,TRBJ1-5,once,CASRGEGNQPQHF
TRBV13,TRBJ1-5,NA,CASSLGGVYSNQPQHF
TRBV4-1,TRBJ1-2,NA,CASSQGGQLFGGYTF
TRBV10-3,TRBJ1-5,NA,CAISESGSNQPQHF
TRBV6-4,TRBJ2-1,NA,CASRAPLAGPPDEQFF
TRBV7-9,TRBJ1-1,NA,CASSLGQGDTEAFF
TRBV12-3/TRBV12-4,TRBJ1-2,NA,CASRPSLRGGYTF
TRBV2,TRBJ1-1,NA,CASSVQVNTEAFF
TRBV6-2/TRBV6-3,TRBJ1-4,NA,CASSYFSTNEKLFF
TRBV2,TRBJ1-5,NA,CASSVSTGRSNQPQHF
TRBV9,TRBJ1-2,NA,CASSRDGLDYGYTF
TRBV9,TRBJ1-6,NA,CASSEDRPNYNSPLHF
TRBV6-6,TRBJ2-1,many,CASSYTARGSYNEQFF
TRBV7-2,TRBJ1-2,NA,CASSLATANYGYTF
TRBV19,TRBJ2-2,NA,CASSISQANTGELFF
TRBV6-1,TRBJ1-1,NA,CASSETQGLPNTEAFF
TRBV4-2,TRBJ2-1,NA,CASSQTKFLGVRNEQFF
TRBV2,TRBJ1-5,NA,CASSDTGGDPFASNQPQHF
TRBV19,TRBJ1-2,NA,CASSIAGDHYGYTF
TRBV28,TRBJ2-7,NA,CASSWIQGDEQYF